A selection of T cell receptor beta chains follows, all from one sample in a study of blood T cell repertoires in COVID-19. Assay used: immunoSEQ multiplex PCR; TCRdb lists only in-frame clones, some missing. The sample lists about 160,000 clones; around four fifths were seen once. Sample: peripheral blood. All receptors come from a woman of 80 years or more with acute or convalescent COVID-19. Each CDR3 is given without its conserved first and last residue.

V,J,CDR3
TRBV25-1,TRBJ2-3,ASQKSTDTQY
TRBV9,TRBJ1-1,ASSGTGEGEAF
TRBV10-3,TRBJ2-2,AIRGDTGELF
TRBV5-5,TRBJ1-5,ASSPRAKSAGFTQPQH
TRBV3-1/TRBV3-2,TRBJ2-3,ASSQPVAGGGDTQY
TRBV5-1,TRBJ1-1,ASSPVPGQGTIAEAF
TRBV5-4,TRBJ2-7,ASSLERYEQY
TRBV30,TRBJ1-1,AWSCWERNTEAF
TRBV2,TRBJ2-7,ASSRVSGQGYHEQY
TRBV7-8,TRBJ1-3,ASSQSSGNTIY
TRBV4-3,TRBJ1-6,ASGIDSNSPLH
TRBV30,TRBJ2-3,AWSGTQSTDTQY
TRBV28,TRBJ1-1,ASSSRTGWGRDTEAF
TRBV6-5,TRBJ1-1,ASSFRTGRTEAF
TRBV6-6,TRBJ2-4,ASSYSTSGIGNIQY
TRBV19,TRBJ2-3,ASMDGGVTDTQY
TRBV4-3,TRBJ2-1,ASSQILGEPLLF
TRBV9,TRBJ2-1,ASSVEAGVYNEQF
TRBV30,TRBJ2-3,AWSVRSTSGTDTQY
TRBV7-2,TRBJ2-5,ASSFQSGQETQY
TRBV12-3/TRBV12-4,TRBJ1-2,ASSFGEGGYT
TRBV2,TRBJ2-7,ASKTESSYEQY